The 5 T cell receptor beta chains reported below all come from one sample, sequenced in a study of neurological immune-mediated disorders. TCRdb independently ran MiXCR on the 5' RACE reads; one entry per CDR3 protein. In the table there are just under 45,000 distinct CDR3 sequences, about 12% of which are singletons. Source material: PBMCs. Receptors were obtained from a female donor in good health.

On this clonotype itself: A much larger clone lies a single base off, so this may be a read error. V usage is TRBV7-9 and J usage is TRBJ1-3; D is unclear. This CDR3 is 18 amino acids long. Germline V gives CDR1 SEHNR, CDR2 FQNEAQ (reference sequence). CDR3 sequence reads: CVSSLMRAGRGSGNTIYF. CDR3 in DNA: TGTGTCAGCAGCTTAATGCGTGCAGGACGGGGCTCTGGAAACACCATATATTTT. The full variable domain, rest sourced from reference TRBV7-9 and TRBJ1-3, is DTGVSQNPRHKITKRGQNVTFRCDPISEHNRLYWYRQTLGQGPEFLTYFQNEAQLEKSRLLSDRFSAERPKGSFSTLEIQRTEQGDSAMYLCVSSLMRAGRGSGNTIYFGEGSWLTVV.

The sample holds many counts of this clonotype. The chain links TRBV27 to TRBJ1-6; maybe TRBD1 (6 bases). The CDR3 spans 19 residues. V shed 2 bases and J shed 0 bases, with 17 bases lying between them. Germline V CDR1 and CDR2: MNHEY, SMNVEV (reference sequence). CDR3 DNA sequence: TGTGCCAGCAGTTTAACAGGGCATTATAGGAGCTCCTATAATTCACCCCTCCACTTT. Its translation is CASSLTGHYRSSYNSPLHF.

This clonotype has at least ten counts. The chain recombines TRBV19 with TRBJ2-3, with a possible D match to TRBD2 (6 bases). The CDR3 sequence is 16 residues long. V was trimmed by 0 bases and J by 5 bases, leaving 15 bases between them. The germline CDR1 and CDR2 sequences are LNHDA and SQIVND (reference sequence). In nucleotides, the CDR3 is TGTGCCAGTAGTATAGATCGCGGGGAAACCCAAGATACGCAGTATTTT. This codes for CASSIDRGETQDTQYF.

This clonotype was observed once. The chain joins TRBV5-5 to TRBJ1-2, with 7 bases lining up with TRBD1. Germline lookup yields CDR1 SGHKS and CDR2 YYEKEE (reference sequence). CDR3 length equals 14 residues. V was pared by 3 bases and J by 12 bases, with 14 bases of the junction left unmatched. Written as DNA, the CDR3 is TGTGCCAGCAGCTGGGACCCTCCAGAAGGGGGCGACACCTTC. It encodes CASSWDPPEGGDTF.

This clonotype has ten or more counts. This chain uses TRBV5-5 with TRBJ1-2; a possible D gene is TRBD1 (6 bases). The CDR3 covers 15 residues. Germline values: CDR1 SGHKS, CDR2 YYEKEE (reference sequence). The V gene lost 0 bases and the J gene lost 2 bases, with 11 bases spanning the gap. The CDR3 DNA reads TGTGCCAGCAGCTTGGACGGGGGCCCAAACTATGGCTACACCTTC. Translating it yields CASSLDGGPNYGYTF.